These 10 T cell receptor beta chains were all obtained from the same sample, sequenced in a study of blood T cell repertoires in COVID-19. Sequencing was performed with immunoSEQ multiplex PCR; in TCRdb, only in-frame clones are kept and a portion is missing. Of approximately 300,000 clones in the sample, 85% were seen once. Sequenced: PBMCs or T cells enriched from blood (not recorded which). Receptors originate from a woman aged 25 to 39 who had been exposed to COVID-19.

This clone has a single count. The chain has TRBV2 and TRBJ1-6; perhaps TRBD1 as D (6 bases). This CDR3 contains 16 residues. Trimming removed 1 base at V and 5 bases at J, with 12 bases between. Germline CDR1 SNHLY, CDR2 FYNNEI. This chain's CDR3 is CASSEEGGGNNSPLHF. The CDR3 coding sequence is TGTGCCAGCAGTGAAGAGGGAGGGGGTAATAATTCACCCCTCCACTTT.

The chain joins TRBV28 to TRBJ2-7; 7 bases are a match to TRBD2. Per the germline V gene, CDR1 is MDHEN and CDR2 is SYDVKM. The CDR3 length is 16 residues. V shed 5 bases, J shed 0 bases, and the junction held 10 bases outside the gene matches. This chain's CDR3 is CASSRLDGRYSYEQYF. The CDR3 coding sequence is TGTGCCAGCAGTAGGCTCGACGGGAGGTACTCCTACGAGCAGTACTTC.

This sequence joins TRBV5-5 and TRBJ2-3; no reliable D call. Germline assignment: CDR1 SGHKS and CDR2 YYEKEE (reference sequence). The CDR3 contains 11 residues. V was trimmed by 3 bases and J by 8 bases, leaving 7 bases between them. The CDR3 here is CASSYSGTQYF. The CDR3 coding sequence is TGTGCCAGCAGCTACTCCGGTACGCAGTATTTT.

This chain connects TRBV11-2 to TRBJ1-2, with no clear D. This CDR3 spans 13 amino acids. The germline V gene encodes CDR1 SGHAT and CDR2 FQNNGV. V was clipped by 4 bases and J by 5 bases, with 11 bases between them. The CDR3 DNA is TGTGCCAGCAGCTGGCAACGGGGTTATGGCTACACCTTC. Amino acids: CASSWQRGYGYTF.

The chain carries TRBV6-5 and TRBJ2-1, with D perhaps matching TRBD2 (5 bases). This CDR3 has 13 amino acids. The V gene lost 6 bases and the J gene lost 6 bases, with 12 bases spanning the gap. CDR1 MNHEY and CDR2 SVGAGI come from the germline V gene. The CDR3 nucleotides read TGTGCCAGCAGCTCAACTAGAGTCAATGAGCAGTTCTTC. Its protein product is CASSSTRVNEQFF.

This clone was observed a single time. The chain carries TRBV28 and TRBJ1-6, with a possible D match to TRBD1 (5 bases). The germline V gene has CDR1 MDHEN and CDR2 SYDVKM. The length of the CDR3 is 16 residues. V lost 7 bases and J 2 bases, leaving 15 bases between the germline ends. The CDR3 reads CASTSGKETYNSPLHF. CDR3 DNA: TGTGCCAGCACCTCAGGGAAAGAAACCTATAATTCACCCCTCCACTTT.

There are a few counts of this clone. This chain joins TRBV2 and TRBJ2-7, with a weak D call TRBD1 (6 bases). Germline lookup yields CDR1 SNHLY and CDR2 FYNNEI. This CDR3 contains 13 residues. V lost 3 bases to trimming and J lost 4 bases, with 10 bases between them. CDR3 in DNA: TGTGCCAGCAGTGACAGGGGAGCGTACGAGCAGTACTTC. It is translated as CASSDRGAYEQYF.

This chain links TRBV24-1 with TRBJ2-1; no definite D call. Germline V gene sequence: CDR1 KGHDR, CDR2 SFDVKD. This CDR3 has 16 amino acids. Trimming took off 4 bases at V and 4 bases at J, with 16 bases between the two ends. The CDR3 sequence is CATSDQAAAPYNEQFF. The CDR3 nucleotides are TGTGCCACCAGTGACCAAGCCGCCGCCCCTTACAATGAGCAGTTCTTC.

The chain links TRBV28 to TRBJ1-2; 8 bases align to TRBD1. Germline V CDR1 and CDR2: MDHEN, SYDVKM. CDR3 length: 13 residues. V lost 6 bases to trimming and J lost 4 bases; unmatched junction nucleotides: 4. CDR3 loop: CASSIGQGYGYTF. CDR3 coding DNA: TGTGCCAGCAGCATCGGACAGGGCTATGGCTACACCTTC.

Only a few counts were recorded for this clone. The V and J genes are TRBV27 and TRBJ1-2, with a possible D match to TRBD1 (5 bases). The CDR3 spans 14 residues. CDR1 is MNHEY, CDR2 SMNVEV, per germline (reference sequence). Trimming took 3 bases from V and 8 from J, leaving 16 bases between them. CDR3 residues: CASSFFGQGEGYTF. CDR3 DNA sequence: TGTGCCAGCAGTTTCTTTGGCCAGGGCGAGGGCTACACCTTC.